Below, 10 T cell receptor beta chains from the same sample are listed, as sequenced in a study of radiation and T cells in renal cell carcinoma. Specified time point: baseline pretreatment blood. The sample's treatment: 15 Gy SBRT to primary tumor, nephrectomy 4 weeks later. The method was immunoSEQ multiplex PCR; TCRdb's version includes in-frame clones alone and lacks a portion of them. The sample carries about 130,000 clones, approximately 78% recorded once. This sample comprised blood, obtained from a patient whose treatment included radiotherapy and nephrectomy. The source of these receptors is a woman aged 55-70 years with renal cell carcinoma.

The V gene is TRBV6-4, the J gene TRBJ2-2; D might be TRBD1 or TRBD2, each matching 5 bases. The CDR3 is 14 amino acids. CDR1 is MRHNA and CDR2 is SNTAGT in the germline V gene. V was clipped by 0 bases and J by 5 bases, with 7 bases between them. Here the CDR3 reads CASSDSGDTGELFF. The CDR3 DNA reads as TGTGCCAGCAGTGACTCGGGGGATACCGGGGAGCTGTTTTTT.

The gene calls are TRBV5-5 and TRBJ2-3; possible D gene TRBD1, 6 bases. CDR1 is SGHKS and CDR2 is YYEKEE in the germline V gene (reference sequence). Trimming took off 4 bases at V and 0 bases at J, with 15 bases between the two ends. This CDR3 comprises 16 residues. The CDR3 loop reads CASSGWGQTSTDTQYF. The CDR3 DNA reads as TGTGCCAGCAGCGGGTGGGGACAAACTAGCACAGATACGCAGTATTTT.

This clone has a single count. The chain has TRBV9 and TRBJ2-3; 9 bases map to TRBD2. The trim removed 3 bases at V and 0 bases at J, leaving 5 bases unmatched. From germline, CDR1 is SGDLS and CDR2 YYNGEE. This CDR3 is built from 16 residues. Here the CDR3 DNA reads TGTGCCAGCAGCGCCCTTAGCGGGGGCAGCACAGATACGCAGTATTTT. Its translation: CASSALSGGSTDTQYF.

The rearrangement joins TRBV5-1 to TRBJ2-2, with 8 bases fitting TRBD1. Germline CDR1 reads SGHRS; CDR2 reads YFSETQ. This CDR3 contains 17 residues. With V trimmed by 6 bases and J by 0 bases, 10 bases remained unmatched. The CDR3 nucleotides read TGCGCCAGCATCGGACCTCGGACAGGGCCGAACACCGGGGAGCTGTTTTTT. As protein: CASIGPRTGPNTGELFF. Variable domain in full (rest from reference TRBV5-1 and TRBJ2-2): KAGVTQTPRYLIKTRGQQVTLSCSPISGHRSVSWYQQTPGQGLQFLFEYFSETQRNKGNFPGRFSGRQFSNSRSEMNVSTLELGDSALYLCASIGPRTGPNTGELFFGEGSRLTVL.

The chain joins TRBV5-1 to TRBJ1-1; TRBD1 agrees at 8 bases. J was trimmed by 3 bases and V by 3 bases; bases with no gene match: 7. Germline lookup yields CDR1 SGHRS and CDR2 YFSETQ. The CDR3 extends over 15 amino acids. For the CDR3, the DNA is TGCGCCAGCAGCTACACCAGGGGGCGGGACACTGAAGCTTTCTTT. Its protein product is CASSYTRGRDTEAFF.

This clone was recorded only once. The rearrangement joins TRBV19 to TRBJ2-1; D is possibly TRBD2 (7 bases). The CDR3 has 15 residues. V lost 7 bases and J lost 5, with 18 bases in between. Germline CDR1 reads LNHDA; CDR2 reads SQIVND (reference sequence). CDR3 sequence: CASTPVGGRDNEQFF. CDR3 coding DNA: TGTGCCAGTACCCCCGTAGGGGGGAGGGACAATGAGCAGTTCTTC.

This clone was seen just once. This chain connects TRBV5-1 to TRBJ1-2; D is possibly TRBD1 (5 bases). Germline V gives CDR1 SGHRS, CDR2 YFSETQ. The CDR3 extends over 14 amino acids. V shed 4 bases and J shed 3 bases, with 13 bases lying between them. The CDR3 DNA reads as TGCGCCAGCAGCACCTCGACAGCCGACTATGGCTACACCTTC. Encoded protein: CASSTSTADYGYTF.

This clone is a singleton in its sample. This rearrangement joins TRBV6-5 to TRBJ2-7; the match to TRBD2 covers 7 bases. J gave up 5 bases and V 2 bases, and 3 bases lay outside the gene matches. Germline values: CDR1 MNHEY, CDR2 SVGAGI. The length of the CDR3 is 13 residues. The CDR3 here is CASSYRGGDEQYF. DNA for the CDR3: TGTGCCAGCAGTTACCGTGGGGGGGACGAGCAGTACTTC.

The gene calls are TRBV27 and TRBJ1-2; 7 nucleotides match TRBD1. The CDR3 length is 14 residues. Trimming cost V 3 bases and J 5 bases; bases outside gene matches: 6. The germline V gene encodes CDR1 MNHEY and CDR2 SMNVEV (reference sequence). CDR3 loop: CASSLTGHLYGYTF. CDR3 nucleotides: TGTGCCAGCAGTTTGACAGGGCACCTTTATGGCTACACCTTC.

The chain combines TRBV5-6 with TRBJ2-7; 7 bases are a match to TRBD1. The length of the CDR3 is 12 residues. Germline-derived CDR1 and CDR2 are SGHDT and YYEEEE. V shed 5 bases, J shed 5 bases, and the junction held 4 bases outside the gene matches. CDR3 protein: CASSHQGDEQYF. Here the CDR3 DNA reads TGTGCCAGCAGTCACCAGGGGGACGAGCAGTACTTC.